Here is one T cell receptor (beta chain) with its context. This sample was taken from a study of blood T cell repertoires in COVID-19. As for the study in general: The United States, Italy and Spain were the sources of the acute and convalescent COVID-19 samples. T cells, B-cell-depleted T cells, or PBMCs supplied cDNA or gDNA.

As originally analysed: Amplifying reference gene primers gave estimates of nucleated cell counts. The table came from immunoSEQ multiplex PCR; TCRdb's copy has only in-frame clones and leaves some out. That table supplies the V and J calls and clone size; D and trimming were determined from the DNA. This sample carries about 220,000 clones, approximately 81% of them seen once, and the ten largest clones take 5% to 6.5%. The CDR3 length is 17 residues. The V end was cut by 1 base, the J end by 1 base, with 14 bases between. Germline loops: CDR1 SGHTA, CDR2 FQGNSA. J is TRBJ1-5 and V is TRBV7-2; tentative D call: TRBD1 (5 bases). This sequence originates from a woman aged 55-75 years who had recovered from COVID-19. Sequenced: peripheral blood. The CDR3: CASSLEGILSSNQPQHF. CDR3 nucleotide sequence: TGTGCCAGCAGCTTAGAGGGGATATTGTCAAGCAATCAGCCCCAGCATTTT. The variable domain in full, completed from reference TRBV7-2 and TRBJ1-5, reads GAGVSQSPSNKVTEKGKDVELRCDPISGHTALYWYRQSLGQGLEFLIYFQGNSAPDKSGLPSDRFSAERTGGSVSTLTIQRTQQEDSAVYLCASSLEGILSSNQPQHFGDGTRLSIL.